Listed here are 21 T cell receptor beta chains from one sample, sequenced in a study of shared clonotypes between healthy human individuals. Here immunoSEQ multiplex PCR was the method, and the copy in TCRdb shows in-frame clones only, minus some. The repertoire holds 2 million to 3 million clones, 93% seen once, with 0.36% in the top ten. Source material: naive CD4+ T cells from PBMCs. Described subset: CD45RA+ positively selected. The source of these receptors is a young man in good health. Some clones in this sample may be carry-over from other donors' samples.

The gene calls are TRBV4-2 and TRBJ2-2; 7 nucleotides agree with TRBD2. CDR1 is LGHNA and CDR2 is YNFKEQ in the germline V gene. After removal of 1 base from V and 3 bases from J, the junction contained 5 bases not matched to a gene. The CDR3 length is 16 residues. The CDR3 sequence is CASSQVVGGDTGELFF. CDR3 sequence (DNA): TGTGCCAGCAGCCAAGTTGTGGGAGGGGACACCGGGGAGCTGTTTTTT.

The chain joins TRBV28 to TRBJ1-3, with no clear D. This CDR3 has 17 residues. Trimming took off 4 bases at V and 4 bases at J, with 20 bases between the two ends. CDR1 and CDR2 from the germline V gene are MDHEN and SYDVKM. DNA for the CDR3: TGTGCCAGCAGTTCACCCCCCGGGGTTAAGGCGGGAAACACCATATATTTT. It codes for CASSSPPGVKAGNTIYF.

Of note for this clone: This sample also contains other DNA sequences that code for the same CDR3. The DNA of the CDR3 is TGTGCCAGTAGTATGACTAGCGGAACCACAGATACGCAGTATTTT. This encodes CASSMTSGTTDTQYF. The chain is built from TRBV19 and TRBJ2-3; 9 bases agree with TRBD2. With 3 bases clipped from V and 2 bases from J, the junction kept 3 bases outside the gene matches. The germline V gene has CDR1 LNHDA and CDR2 SQIVND (reference sequence). This CDR3 contains 15 residues.

This clone was seen a handful of times. The chain carries TRBV20-1 and TRBJ1-4; TRBD1 might be the D (6 bases). Trimming stripped 6 bases from V and 7 bases from J, with 9 bases between. Germline CDR1 reads DFQATT; CDR2 reads SNEGSKA (reference sequence). The CDR3 totals 11 residues. This chain's CDR3 is CSARTVEKLFF. Written as DNA, the CDR3 is TGCAGTGCCCGGACAGTTGAAAAACTGTTTTTT.

A note on this clone: The junction departs from germline at one end; a sequencing error may be responsible. This chain links TRBV7-2 with TRBJ1-1; perhaps TRBD1 as D (6 bases). Germline lookup yields CDR1 SGHTA and CDR2 FQGNSA. This CDR3 has 11 residues. DNA of the CDR3: TGTGCCAGCAGCCCCCAGACAGGAACCGAATTT. This encodes CASSPQTGTEF.

The chain links TRBV18 to TRBJ1-5; 7 bases match TRBD1. V gave up 1 base and J gave up 1 base; unmatched junction bases: 10. Germline CDR1 and CDR2: KGHSH and LQKENI. The CDR3 covers 18 residues. The CDR3 loop is CASSPRGLAGGSNQPQHF. CDR3 nucleotides: TGTGCCAGCTCACCACGGGGCCTTGCAGGGGGAAGCAATCAGCCCCAGCATTTT.

V and J are TRBV2 and TRBJ2-1; 11 nucleotides align to TRBD2. Germline V CDR1 and CDR2: SNHLY, FYNNEI. The ends lost 3 bases at V and 7 bases at J; junction bases unmatched: 5. CDR3 size: 15 residues. The CDR3 DNA is TGTGCCAGCAGTGATTACCTAGCGGGAGGAAATGAGCAGTTCTTC. Its protein product is CASSDYLAGGNEQFF.

This chain connects TRBV5-4 to TRBJ2-3, with no clear D. Germline V CDR1 and CDR2: SGHNT, YYREEE (reference sequence). V was clipped by 4 bases and J by 1 base, with 16 bases between them. This CDR3 comprises 16 residues. CDR3 DNA sequence: TGTGCCAGCAGCACACGTCTCATACTCGGCACAGATACGCAGTATTTT. The encoded protein is CASSTRLILGTDTQYF.

The chain combines TRBV5-1 with TRBJ2-2; TRBD1 agrees at 8 bases. Trimming at V came to 0 bases and at J to 4 bases, leaving 8 bases not matched to a gene. The CDR3 sequence is 17 residues long. Germline loops: CDR1 SGHRS, CDR2 YFSETQ. CDR3 sequence (DNA): TGCGCCAGCAGCTTGGCCGACAGGGGAGTGGGCACCGGGGAGCTGTTTTTT. This sequence encodes CASSLADRGVGTGELFF.

The chain employs TRBV6-1 and TRBJ2-2; D is undetermined. CDR3 size: 13 residues. CDR1 and CDR2 (germline): MNHNS, SASEGT. Trimming took off 6 bases at V and 6 bases at J, with 11 bases between the two ends. The chain's CDR3 is CASRPSRSGELFF. DNA for the CDR3: TGTGCCAGCAGGCCAAGTAGGTCCGGGGAGCTGTTTTTT.

This clone turned up a few times. This chain links TRBV29-1 with TRBJ1-1, with TRBD1 identical over 7 bases. V trimming: 7 bases; J trimming: 0 bases; junction bases outside the gene matches: 8. The CDR3 covers 14 residues. In germline, CDR1 is SQVTM, CDR2 ANQGSEA. The CDR3 loop reads CSAPLQGMNTEAFF. The CDR3 region has the DNA TGCAGCGCTCCCTTACAGGGGATGAACACTGAAGCTTTCTTT.

This chain joins TRBV2 and TRBJ1-2; perhaps TRBD1 as D (5 bases). V was cut by 5 bases and J by 3 bases, with 13 bases left in between. CDR3 length: 14 amino acids. Germline V gene sequence: CDR1 SNHLY, CDR2 FYNNEI. CDR3 nucleotides: TGTGCCAGCAGTTCGGGACGGACCTACTATGGCTACACCTTC. This gives the protein CASSSGRTYYGYTF.

The gene calls are TRBV5-4 and TRBJ2-7, with a possible D match to TRBD1 (7 bases). Trimming pared 0 bases from V and 4 bases from J, leaving 14 bases between. The CDR3 totals 15 residues. Germline lookup yields CDR1 SGHNT and CDR2 YYREEE (reference sequence). The DNA for the CDR3 is TGTGCCAGCAGCTTGGTGCGGGACAGCCTATACGAGCAGTACTTC. Translation gives CASSLVRDSLYEQYF. The entire variable domain, with the rest obtained from reference TRBV5-4 and TRBJ2-7, is as follows: ETGVTQSPTHLIKTRGQQVTLRCSSQSGHNTVSWYQQALGQGPQFIFQYYREEENGRGNFPPRFSGLQFPNYSSELNVNALELDDSALYLCASSLVRDSLYEQYFGPGTRLTVT.

Only one count was recorded for this clone. The chain combines TRBV4-1 with TRBJ1-6; no reliable D call. Trimming removed 1 base at V and 13 bases at J, with 26 bases between. Per germline, CDR1 MGHRA and CDR2 YSYEKL. The CDR3 length is 18 residues. CDR3 sequence reads: CASSQVALGRRPFGPLHF. The CDR3 bases are TGCGCCAGCAGCCAAGTAGCCCTTGGGAGACGGCCTTTTGGGCCCCTCCACTTT.

The V gene is TRBV7-2, the J gene TRBJ2-7; TRBD1 agrees at 10 bases. The ends lost 1 base at V and 1 base at J; junction bases unmatched: 4. There are 16 residues in the CDR3. CDR1 and CDR2 from the germline V gene are SGHTA and FQGNSA. CDR3: CASSLGGTGASYEQYF. DNA of the CDR3: TGTGCCAGCAGCTTAGGCGGGACAGGGGCGTCCTACGAGCAGTACTTC.

CDR3: CASGLIRESTEAFF. CDR3 nucleotides: TGTGCCAGCGGATTAATTCGGGAATCCACTGAAGCTTTCTTT. This chain uses TRBV6-1 with TRBJ1-1, with unresolved D. CDR3 length: 14 residues. From germline, CDR1 is MNHNS and CDR2 SASEGT. The germline V and J ends were trimmed by 8 bases and 4 bases, with 17 bases remaining between them.

As to this clone: Other DNA sequences in the same sample also yield this CDR3. The gene calls are TRBV2 and TRBJ2-3, with 11 bases aligning to TRBD2. After removal of 4 bases from V and 2 bases from J, the junction contained 2 bases not matched to a gene. There are 15 residues in the CDR3. Germline CDR1 reads SNHLY; CDR2 reads FYNNEI. Here the CDR3 DNA reads TGTGCCAGCAGTGGACTAGCGGGATCCACAGATACGCAGTATTTT. Its protein product is CASSGLAGSTDTQYF.

The chain is built from TRBV2 and TRBJ1-5; maybe TRBD1 (5 bases). Trimming pared 8 bases from V and 7 bases from J, leaving 15 bases between. Germline lookup yields CDR1 SNHLY and CDR2 FYNNEI. This CDR3 is built from 13 residues. CDR3 region: CASGVFGGQPQHF. CDR3 DNA sequence: TGTGCCAGCGGTGTTTTTGGGGGACAGCCCCAGCATTTT.

The chain joins TRBV12-5 to TRBJ1-1; D unresolved. CDR3 length: 13 amino acids. The V and J ends lost 3 bases and 4 bases respectively, with 9 bases between them. Germline V gene lookup returns CDR1 LGHNT and CDR2 FRNRAP. CDR3 in amino acids: CASGLVGSTEAFF. For the CDR3, the DNA is TGTGCTAGTGGTTTAGTAGGGAGCACTGAAGCTTTCTTT.

The chain recombines TRBV5-3 with TRBJ2-5; TRBD2 matches at 9 bases. TRBV5-3 is known as an ORF, though its function is uncertain. With V trimmed by 2 bases and J by 2 bases, 4 bases remained unmatched. The CDR3 runs 15 residues. The DNA for the CDR3 is TGTGCCAGAAGCTTCGATACTAGCGGGCAAGAGACCCAGTACTTC. As protein: CARSFDTSGQETQYF.

The chain uses TRBV5-1 and TRBJ1-3; no clear D. Germline CDR1 is SGHRS and CDR2 is YFSETQ. Between the trimmed V and J ends, which lost 3 bases and 4 bases, there was a span of 17 bases. CDR3 length: 16 amino acids. This CDR3 is CASSSISLVDGNTIYF. DNA of the CDR3: TGCGCCAGCAGCTCGATCTCCTTGGTCGACGGAAACACCATATATTTT.